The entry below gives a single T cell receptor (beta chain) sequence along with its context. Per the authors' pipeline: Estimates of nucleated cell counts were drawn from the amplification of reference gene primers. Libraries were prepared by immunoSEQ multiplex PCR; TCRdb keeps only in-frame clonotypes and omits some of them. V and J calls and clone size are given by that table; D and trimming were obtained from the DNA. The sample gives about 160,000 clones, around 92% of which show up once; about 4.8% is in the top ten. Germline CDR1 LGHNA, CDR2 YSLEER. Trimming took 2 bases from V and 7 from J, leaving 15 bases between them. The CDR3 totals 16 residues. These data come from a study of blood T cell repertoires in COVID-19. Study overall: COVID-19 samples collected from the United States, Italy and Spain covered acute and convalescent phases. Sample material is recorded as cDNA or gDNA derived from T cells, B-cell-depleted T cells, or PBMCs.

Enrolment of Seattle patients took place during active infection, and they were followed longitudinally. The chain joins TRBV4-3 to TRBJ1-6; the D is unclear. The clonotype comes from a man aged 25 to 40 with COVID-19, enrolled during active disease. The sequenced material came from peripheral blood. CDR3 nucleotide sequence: TGCGCCAGCAGCCAATCTTCAGGTTCTCCAAATTCACCCCTCCACTTT. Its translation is CASSQSSGSPNSPLHF.